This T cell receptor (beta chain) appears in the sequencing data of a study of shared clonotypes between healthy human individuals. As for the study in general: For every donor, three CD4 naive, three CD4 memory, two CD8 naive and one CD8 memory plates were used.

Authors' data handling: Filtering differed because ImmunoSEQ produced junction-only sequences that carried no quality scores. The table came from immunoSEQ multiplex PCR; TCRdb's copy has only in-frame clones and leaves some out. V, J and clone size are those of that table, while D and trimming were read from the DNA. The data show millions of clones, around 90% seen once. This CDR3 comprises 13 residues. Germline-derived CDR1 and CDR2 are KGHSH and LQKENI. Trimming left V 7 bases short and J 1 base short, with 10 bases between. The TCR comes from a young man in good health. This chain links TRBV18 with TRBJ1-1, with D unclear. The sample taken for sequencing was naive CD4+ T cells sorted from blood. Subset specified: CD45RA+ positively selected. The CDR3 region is CASYGRENTEAFF. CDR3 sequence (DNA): TGTGCCAGCTACGGTCGCGAGAACACTGAAGCTTTCTTT.